Below, 13 T cell receptor beta chains from the same sample are listed, as sequenced in a study of Tregs in tolerant kidney transplant recipients. Using immunoSEQ multiplex PCR, the repertoire was profiled, and TCRdb retains in-frame clones only, with some absent. The data include roughly 1,700 clones; the top ten clones carry around 20%. After around 6 days with irradiated graft donor PBMCs, CFSE-labeled recipient PBMCs were FACS-sorted. These TCRs' antigens remain unknown. This sample comprised CD4+ T cells from blood cultured with allogeneic cells, obtained before the transplant. Receptor source: a human patient who received a combined kidney and bone marrow transplant.

Details on this clone: The read finishes 3 residues shy of the CDR3 end, and the germline J gene is used to complete it. The V call is TRBV11-2, the J call TRBJ2-3; 10 nucleotides line up with TRBD1. J was trimmed by 5 bases and V by 5 bases; bases with no gene match: 7. CDR1 and CDR2 (germline): SGHAT, FQNNGV. This CDR3 is 15 amino acids long. CDR3 sequence: CASSRDRGPVDTQYF. Partial CDR3 DNA: TGTGCCAGCAGCAGAGACAGGGGGCCCGTAGATACG.

Notes on this clone: The junction departs from germline at one end; a sequencing error may be responsible. The CDR3 bases that were read are TGTGCCAGCCGCTTCTTTCTCCGGGGCGAG. Translation: CASRFFLRGE. The complete CDR3 protein is CASRFFLRGEQYF. The chain has TRBV7-9 and TRBJ2-7; D might be TRBD2 (5 bases). The DNA ends 3 residues before the CDR3 does, and the rest of the CDR3 is filled in from the germline J gene. CDR1 and CDR2 (germline): SEHNR, FQNEAQ (reference sequence). The CDR3 runs 13 residues.

For this clone: The CDR3 end is not reached by the read, which stops 3 residues before it; the germline J gene fills it in. The chain employs TRBV5-4 and TRBJ1-2; D is uncertain. The CDR3 covers 13 residues. Per germline, CDR1 SGHNT and CDR2 YYREEE (reference sequence). CDR3 bases read: TGTGCCAGCAGCTTACAGCCGGTGCCCGGC. Its translation: CASSLQPVPG. The complete CDR3 protein is CASSLQPVPGYTF.

The CDR3 bases that were read are TGTGCCAGCTCCCTGGACAGGGAGGGCGAG. This gives the protein CASSLDREGE. The whole CDR3 sequence reads CASSLDREGEQYF. This chain uses TRBV18 with TRBJ2-7; possibly TRBD1 for D (8 bases). The CDR3 is cut off 3 residues early in the read; its end comes from the germline J gene. V was pared by 6 bases and J by 6 bases, with 15 bases between. Germline loops: CDR1 KGHSH, CDR2 LQKENI. CDR3 length: 13 residues.

On this clone: The germline gene is not matched at one end of the junction; a read error may be the cause. From the germline J gene comes the end of the CDR3, since the read stops 3 residues before it. The chain links TRBV19 to TRBJ2-7; TRBD2 matches 8 bases. The CDR3 length is 15 residues. Per the germline V gene, CDR1 is LNHDA and CDR2 is SQIVND (reference sequence). Partial CDR3 DNA: TGTGCCGGTAGTACAGGCCTAGCGGGCATCTACGAG. This sequence encodes CAGSTGLAGIYE. The whole CDR3 sequence is CAGSTGLAGIYEQYF.

Regarding this clone: Read coverage stops 3 residues before the CDR3 terminus; the germline J gene supplies the remainder. V gene TRBV20-1 combines with J gene TRBJ2-5, with 8 bases matching TRBD2. The V segment lost 0 bases and the J segment 5 bases; nucleotides outside the gene matches: 8. The germline CDR1 and CDR2 sequences are DFQATT and SNEGSKA (reference sequence). CDR3 length equals 15 residues. CDR3 protein: CSARDPRGGLETQYF. CDR3 DNA, as far as it was read: TGCAGTGCTAGAGATCCACGGGGGGGCCTGGAGACC.

Concerning this clone itself: The read ends 3 residues before the CDR3 terminus; that terminus is restored from the germline J gene. The J gene is TRBJ2-7, the V gene TRBV20-1; 7 positions agree with TRBD2. Losses at the gene ends were 5 bases for V and 4 bases for J; bases not matched to a gene: 11. The CDR3 is 14 amino acids. CDR1 and CDR2 (germline): DFQATT, SNEGSKA (reference sequence). The DNA read from the CDR3 is TGCAGTGCTCCCCGGAGCGGGAAAAGATACGAG. Translating it yields CSAPRSGKRYE. The CDR3 as a whole reads CSAPRSGKRYEQYF.

According to its frequency, this clone is medium-sized (0.01 to 0.1%). The CDR3 extends 3 residues past the end of the read, so its final part is completed from the germline J gene. The chain joins TRBV20-1 to TRBJ2-3; 8 positions agree with TRBD1. CDR3 length: 15 amino acids. V gave up 6 bases and J gave up 5 bases; unmatched junction bases: 13. Per germline, CDR1 DFQATT and CDR2 SNEGSKA (reference sequence). The CDR3 region is CSAISGDRLVDTQYF. The sequenced CDR3 bases are TGCAGTGCCATATCCGGGGACAGGCTTGTAGATACG.

This clone is called medium-sized based on its frequency. The sequenced fragment ends 3 residues before the CDR3 boundary, so the rest is inferred from the germline J gene. The rearrangement joins TRBV7-7 to TRBJ2-2; D is perhaps TRBD2 (6 bases). V lost 0 bases and J 4 bases, leaving 6 bases between the germline ends. Germline V gene data show CDR1 as SSHAT and CDR2 as FNYEAQ (reference sequence). CDR3 length: 14 residues. The CDR3 here is CASSLAGGTGELFF. The sequenced CDR3 bases are TGTGCCAGCAGCTTAGCGGGGGGCACCGGGGAG.

A note on this clone: The junction and the germline gene differ at one end; a read error may be behind it. CDR3 bases read: TGTGCCAGCCGCTTCTTTCGCCGGGGCGAG. Its protein is CASRFFRRGE. The complete CDR3 sequence is CASRFFRRGEQYF. This chain links TRBV7-9 with TRBJ2-7, with TRBD2 as a possible D gene (5 bases). The read falls 3 residues short of the CDR3 end, and the missing part is taken from the germline J gene. The CDR3 extends over 13 amino acids. Germline CDR1 and CDR2: SEHNR and FQNEAQ (reference sequence).

The CDR3 here is CASSISGGSDYDYTF. The covered CDR3 bases are TGTGCCAGTAGTATTTCTGGCGGGAGTGACTACGAC. V and J are TRBV19 and TRBJ1-2; D unclear. Read data end 3 residues before the CDR3 end; the end is taken from the germline J gene. CDR3 length equals 15 residues. The germline CDR1 and CDR2 sequences are LNHDA and SQIVND (reference sequence). The full variable domain, completed using reference TRBV19 and TRBJ1-2, is DGGITQSPKYLFRKEGQNVTLSCEQNLNHDAMYWYRQDPGQGLRLIYYSQIVNDFQKGDIAEGYSVSREKKESFPLTVTSAQKNPTAFYLCASSISGGSDYDYTFGSGTRLTVV.

This clone is identified as medium-sized from frequency. Sequencing ends 3 residues short of the CDR3 end; the germline J gene provides the rest. The rearrangement joins TRBV7-2 to TRBJ2-1, with D unclear. This CDR3 contains 13 residues. Germline CDR1 reads SGHTA; CDR2 reads FQGNSA. Trimming took off 1 base at V and 9 bases at J, with 10 bases between the two ends. The CDR3 bases that were read are TGTGCCAGCAGCTTAGGGTGGAAGGGTGAG. Its translation is CASSLGWKGE. The entire CDR3 sequence reads CASSLGWKGEQFF.

Concerning this clone: The read ends 3 residues before the CDR3 terminus; that terminus is restored from the germline J gene. The genes are TRBV5-4 and TRBJ2-7, with TRBD2 identical over 8 bases. Germline V CDR1 and CDR2: SGHNT, YYREEE (reference sequence). The CDR3 runs to 15 residues. The junction had 13 bases not matched to a gene; V was cut back by 7 bases and J by 4 bases. CDR3 protein: CASRGGSGSGYEQYF. The covered CDR3 bases are TGTGCCAGCCGGGGGGGGAGCGGGAGTGGGTACGAG.